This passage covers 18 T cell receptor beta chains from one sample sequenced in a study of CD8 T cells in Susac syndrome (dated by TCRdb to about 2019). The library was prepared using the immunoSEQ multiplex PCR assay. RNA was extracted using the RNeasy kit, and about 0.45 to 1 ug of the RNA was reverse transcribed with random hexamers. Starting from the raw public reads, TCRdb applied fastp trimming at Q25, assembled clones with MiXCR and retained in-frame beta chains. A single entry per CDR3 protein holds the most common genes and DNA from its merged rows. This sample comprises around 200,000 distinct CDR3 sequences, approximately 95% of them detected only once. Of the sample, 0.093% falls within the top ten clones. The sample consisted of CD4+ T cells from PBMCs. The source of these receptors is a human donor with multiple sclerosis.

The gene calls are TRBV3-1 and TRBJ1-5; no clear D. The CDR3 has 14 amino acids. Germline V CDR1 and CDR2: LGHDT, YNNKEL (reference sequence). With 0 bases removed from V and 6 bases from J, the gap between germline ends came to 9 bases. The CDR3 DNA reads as TGTGCCAGCAGCCAAGAACAAGTGTCTCAGCCCCAGCATTTT. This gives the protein CASSQEQVSQPQHF.

The CDR3 DNA is TGTGCCAGCAGTAGAGATTACTACGAGCAGTACTTC. It yields the protein CASSRDYYEQYF. V gene TRBV2 combines with J gene TRBJ2-7, with D unclear. This CDR3 has 12 amino acids. CDR1 is SNHLY and CDR2 is FYNNEI in the germline V gene. The V gene lost 5 bases and the J gene lost 3 bases, with 8 bases spanning the gap.

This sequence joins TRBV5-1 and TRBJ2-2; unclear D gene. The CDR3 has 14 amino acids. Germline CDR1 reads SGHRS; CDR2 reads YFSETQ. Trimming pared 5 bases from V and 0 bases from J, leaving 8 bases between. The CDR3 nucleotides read TGCGCCAGCAGGGTTGTCTCGAACACCGGGGAGCTGTTTTTT. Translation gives CASRVVSNTGELFF.

As DNA, the CDR3 is TGTGCCTGGAGTCCCGGTGCGAGCGGTCAGCCCCAGCATTTT. Translated, it gives CAWSPGASGQPQHF. The rearrangement links TRBV30 to TRBJ1-5; D not certain. This CDR3 region has 14 residues. V dropped 2 bases and J dropped 6 bases, with 14 bases sitting between them. Germline V gene lookup returns CDR1 GTSNPN and CDR2 SVGIG (reference sequence).

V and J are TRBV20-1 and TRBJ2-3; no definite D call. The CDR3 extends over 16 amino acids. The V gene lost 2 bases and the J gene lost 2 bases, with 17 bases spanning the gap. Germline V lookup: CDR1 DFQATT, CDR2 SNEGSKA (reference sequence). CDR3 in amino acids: CSARPDRLGHTDTQYF. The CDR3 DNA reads TGCAGTGCTAGACCCGATCGCTTAGGGCACACAGATACGCAGTATTTT.

The DNA for the CDR3 is TGCGCCAGCAGCCAAGGCGGGGGAACAGCTACCTACGAGCAGTACTTC. This encodes CASSQGGGTATYEQYF. V and J are TRBV4-3 and TRBJ2-7; 7 nucleotides agree with TRBD2. Looked up from germline, CDR1 is LGHNA and CDR2 is YSLEER. The CDR3 is 16 amino acids. The V segment lost 1 base and the J segment 2 bases; nucleotides outside the gene matches: 8.

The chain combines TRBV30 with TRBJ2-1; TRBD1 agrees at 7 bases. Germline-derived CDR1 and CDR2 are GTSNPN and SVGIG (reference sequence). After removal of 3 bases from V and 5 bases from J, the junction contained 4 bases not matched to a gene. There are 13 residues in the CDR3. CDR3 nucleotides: TGTGCCTGGAGCACGACAGGGAACAATGAGCAGTTCTTC. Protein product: CAWSTTGNNEQFF.

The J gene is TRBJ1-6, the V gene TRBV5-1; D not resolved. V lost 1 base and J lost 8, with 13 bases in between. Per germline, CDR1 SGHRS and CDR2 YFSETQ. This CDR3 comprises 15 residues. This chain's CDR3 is CASSLSARSDSPLHF. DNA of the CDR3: TGCGCCAGCAGCTTGTCGGCGAGGAGTGATTCACCCCTCCACTTT.

The CDR3 protein is CASSFSAGMDIQYF. The DNA for the CDR3 is TGTGCCAGCAGCTTTTCGGCGGGGATGGACATTCAGTACTTC. The chain couples TRBV11-1 to TRBJ2-4; D is perhaps TRBD2 (6 bases). The CDR3 has 14 residues. Germline values: CDR1 SGHAT, CDR2 FQDESV (reference sequence). The V end lost 3 bases, the J end lost 8 bases, and 14 bases lay between the germline ends.

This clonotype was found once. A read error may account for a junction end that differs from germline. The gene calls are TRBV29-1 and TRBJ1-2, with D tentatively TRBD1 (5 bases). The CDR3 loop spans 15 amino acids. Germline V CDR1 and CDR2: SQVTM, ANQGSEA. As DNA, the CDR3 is TGCAGCGTTGCCCCTAGGCCGAGGGGCGCGTATGACTACACCTTC. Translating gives CSVAPRPRGAYDYTF.

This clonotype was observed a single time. The CDR3 protein is CASSKRGGPETQYF. The DNA for the CDR3 is TGTGCCAGCAGTAAGCGGGGGGGCCCGGAGACCCAGTACTTC. The rearrangement uses TRBV28 and TRBJ2-5; TRBD2 agrees at 10 bases. The J segment lost 5 bases and the V segment lost 5 bases, leaving 5 bases of the junction unmatched. The CDR3 extends over 14 amino acids. From germline, CDR1 is MDHEN and CDR2 SYDVKM.

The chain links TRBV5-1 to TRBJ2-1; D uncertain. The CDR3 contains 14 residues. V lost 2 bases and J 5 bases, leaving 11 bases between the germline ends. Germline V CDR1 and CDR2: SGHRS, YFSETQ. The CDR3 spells CASSFSLPDNEQFF. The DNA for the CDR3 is TGCGCCAGCAGCTTCTCTCTACCGGACAATGAGCAGTTCTTC.

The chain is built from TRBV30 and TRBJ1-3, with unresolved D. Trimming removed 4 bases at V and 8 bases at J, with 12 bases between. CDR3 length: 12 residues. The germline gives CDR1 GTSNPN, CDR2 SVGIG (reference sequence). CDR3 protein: CAWNGIGDTIYF. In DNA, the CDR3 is TGTGCCTGGAACGGCATCGGAGACACCATATATTTT.

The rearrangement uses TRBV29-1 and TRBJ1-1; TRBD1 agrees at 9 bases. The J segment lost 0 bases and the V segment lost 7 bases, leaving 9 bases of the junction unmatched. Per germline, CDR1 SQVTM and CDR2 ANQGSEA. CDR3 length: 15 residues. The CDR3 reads CSAIDRGGLNTEAFF. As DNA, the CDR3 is TGCAGCGCCATAGACAGGGGGGGTCTGAACACTGAAGCTTTCTTT.

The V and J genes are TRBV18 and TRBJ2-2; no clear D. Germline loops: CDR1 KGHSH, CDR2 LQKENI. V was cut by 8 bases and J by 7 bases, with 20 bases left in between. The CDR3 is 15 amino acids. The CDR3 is CASAPTIPEFGELFF. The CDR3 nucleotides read TGTGCCAGCGCGCCTACCATCCCGGAATTCGGGGAGCTGTTTTTT.

CDR3 loop: CASSRGTGGLGNEQFF. The CDR3 DNA sequence: TGCGCCAGCAGCAGAGGGACAGGGGGCTTAGGGAATGAGCAGTTCTTC. V gene TRBV5-1 combines with J gene TRBJ2-1; TRBD1 matches 12 bases. With V trimmed by 4 bases and J by 7 bases, 9 bases remained unmatched. The CDR3 is made up of 16 amino acids. Looked up from germline, CDR1 is SGHRS and CDR2 is YFSETQ.

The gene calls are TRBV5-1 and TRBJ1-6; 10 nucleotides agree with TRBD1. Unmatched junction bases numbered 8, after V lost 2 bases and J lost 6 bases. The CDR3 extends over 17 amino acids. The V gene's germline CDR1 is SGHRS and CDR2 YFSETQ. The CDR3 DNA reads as TGCGCCAGCAGCTTATTACCGGGACAGGGGATTAATTCACCCCTCCACTTT. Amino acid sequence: CASSLLPGQGINSPLHF. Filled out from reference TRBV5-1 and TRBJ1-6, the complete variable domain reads KAGVTQTPRYLIKTRGQQVTLSCSPISGHRSVSWYQQTPGQGLQFLFEYFSETQRNKGNFPGRFSGRQFSNSRSEMNVSTLELGDSALYLCASSLLPGQGINSPLHFGNGTRLTVT.

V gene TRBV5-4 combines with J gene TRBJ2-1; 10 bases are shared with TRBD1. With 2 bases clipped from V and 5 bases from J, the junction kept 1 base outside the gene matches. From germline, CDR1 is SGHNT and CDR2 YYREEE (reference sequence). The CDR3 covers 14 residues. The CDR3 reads CASSFGTGDNEQFF. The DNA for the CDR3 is TGTGCCAGCAGCTTCGGGACAGGGGACAATGAGCAGTTCTTC. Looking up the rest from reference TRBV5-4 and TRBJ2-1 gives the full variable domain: ETGVTQSPTHLIKTRGQQVTLRCSSQSGHNTVSWYQQALGQGPQFIFQYYREEENGRGNFPPRFSGLQFPNYSSELNVNALELDDSALYLCASSFGTGDNEQFFGPGTRLTVL.